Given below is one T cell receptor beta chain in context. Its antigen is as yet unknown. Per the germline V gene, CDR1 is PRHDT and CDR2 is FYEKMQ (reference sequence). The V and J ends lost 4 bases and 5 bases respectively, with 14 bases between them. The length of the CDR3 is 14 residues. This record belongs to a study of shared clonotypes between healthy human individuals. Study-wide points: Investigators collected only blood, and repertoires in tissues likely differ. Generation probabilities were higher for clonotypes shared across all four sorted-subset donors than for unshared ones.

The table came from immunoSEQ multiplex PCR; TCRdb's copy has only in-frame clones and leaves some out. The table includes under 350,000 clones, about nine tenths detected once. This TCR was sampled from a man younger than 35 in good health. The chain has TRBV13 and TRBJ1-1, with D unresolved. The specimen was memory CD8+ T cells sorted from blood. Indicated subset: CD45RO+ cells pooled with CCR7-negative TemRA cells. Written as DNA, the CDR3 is TGTGCCAGCAGCTGGGTCTCGGCGGTAACTGAAGCTTTCTTT. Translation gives CASSWVSAVTEAFF. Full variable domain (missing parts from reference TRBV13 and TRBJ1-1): AAGVIQSPRHLIKEKRETATLKCYPIPRHDTVYWYQQGPGQDPQFLISFYEKMQSDKGSIPDRFSAQQFSDYHSELNMSSLELGDSALYFCASSWVSAVTEAFFGQGTRLTVV.